This is a list of T cell receptor beta chains from one sample in a study of cytomegalovirus exposure and HLA in healthy donors. This table comes from immunoSEQ multiplex PCR, and its TCRdb copy is limited to in-frame clones, with some not included. This sample yields under 200,000 clones, of which more than 60% are seen a single time; 4.3% belongs to the top ten. The sample comprised PBMCs. The receptors were sampled from a man aged 40-49 years in good health and CMV-seronegative. CDR3s include the opening cysteine and the closing phenylalanine or tryptophan. D genes are given only for firm matches. The size entry is marked missing in some rows and otherwise reads once, few, many or a size class.

cdr3_length	clone_size	j_call	d_call	v_call	cdr3_nt	cdr3_aa
16	once	TRBJ2-3	TRBD2	TRBV28	TGTGCCAGCAGTACCCTAGCGGTGGTACCCACAGATACGCAGTATTTT	CASSTLAVVPTDTQYF
15	NA	TRBJ1-2	TRBD1	TRBV29-1	TGCAGCGTTGGTGGTTCCGGGACAGCTGGGTATGGCTACACCTTC	CSVGGSGTAGYGYTF
16	NA	TRBJ2-3	TRBD2	TRBV5-5	TGTGCCAGCAGCTTGGCGGGACTAGCTGGGCCAGATACGCAGTATTTT	CASSLAGLAGPDTQYF
15	NA	TRBJ1-6	NA	TRBV5-1	TGCGCCAGCAGCTTGTTGGGGCACGTAGAATCACCCCTCCACTTT	CASSLLGHVESPLHF
15	NA	TRBJ2-7	TRBD1	TRBV7-3	TGTGCCAGCAGCTTAAACGGACAGGGGGCGGGCGAGCAGTACTTC	CASSLNGQGAGEQYF
15	NA	TRBJ1-6	NA	TRBV7-9	TGTGCCAGCAGCTTTGATATAACAGGGATTTCACCCCTCCACTTT	CASSFDITGISPLHF
14	NA	TRBJ2-5	NA	TRBV5-1	TGCGCCAGCAGCCCCGACGGGGGGCGGGAGACCCAGTACTTC	CASSPDGGRETQYF
13	NA	TRBJ1-6	TRBD1	TRBV18	TGTGCCAGCTCTGGACAGGCTGGCTCACCCCTCCACTTT	CASSGQAGSPLHF
14	NA	TRBJ1-6	NA	TRBV5-6	TGTGCCAGCAGCTTTTTGCAGGCAGCTTCACCCCTCCACTTT	CASSFLQAASPLHF
14	NA	TRBJ2-2	TRBD1	TRBV5-1	TGCGCCAGCAATAAGGACAGGGCCGTCGGGGAGCTGTTTTTT	CASNKDRAVGELFF
14	NA	TRBJ1-5	TRBD1	TRBV30	TGTGCCTGGAGGACGACAGGGAACGGTCAGCCCCAGCATTTT	CAWRTTGNGQPQHF
14	NA	TRBJ1-2	NA	TRBV7-9	TGTGCCAGCAGCTTGTTGGGGGGACGGGATGGCTACACCTTC	CASSLLGGRDGYTF
12	few	TRBJ2-2	NA	TRBV6-5	TGTGCCAGCCGAACAACCACCGGGGAGCTGTTTTTT	CASRTTTGELFF
15	NA	TRBJ1-3	NA	TRBV2	TGTGCCAGCAGCGCACAGGTGTTCTCTGGAAACACCATATATTTT	CASSAQVFSGNTIYF
12	few	TRBJ1-1	NA	TRBV29-1	TGCAGCGTTGCTGGGGCCGACACTGAAGCTTTCTTT	CSVAGADTEAFF
16	NA	TRBJ1-2	NA	TRBV5-1	TGCGCCAGCAGCTTCTTTTCCTTGGGGCAGGGGTATGGCTACACCTTC	CASSFFSLGQGYGYTF
15	NA	TRBJ2-5	TRBD1	TRBV7-9	TGTGCCAGCAGCTTAAAGGGACAGCACCAAGAGACCCAGTACTTC	CASSLKGQHQETQYF
16	NA	TRBJ2-2	TRBD2	TRBV7-6	TGTGCCAGCAGCCTCCGAGCTAGCGGCTCGACCGGGGAGCTGTTTTTT	CASSLRASGSTGELFF
14	few	TRBJ2-1	TRBD1	TRBV18	TGTGCCAGCTCACAAAGGACAGGGGAAGGAGAGCAGTTCTTC	CASSQRTGEGEQFF
17	NA	TRBJ1-6	NA	TRBV9	TGTGCCAGCAGCGTCAAGGACACATGGGCGGTAAATTCACCCCTCCACTTT	CASSVKDTWAVNSPLHF
12	NA	TRBJ2-3	TRBD2	TRBV7-2	TGTGCTAGCGGGGCTTTCACAGATACGCAGTATTTT	CASGAFTDTQYF
13	NA	TRBJ2-3	NA	TRBV29-1	TGCAGCGTTGGGGGGGGGCGGCGAGATACGCAGTATTTT	CSVGGGRRDTQYF
16	NA	TRBJ1-1	NA	TRBV21-1	TGTGCCAGCAGCAAAACCCCAGACGGACAAAGAGCTGAAGCTTTCTTT	CASSKTPDGQRAEAFF
15	NA	TRBJ1-2	NA	TRBV10-3	TGTGCCATCAGTGAGGACCCGAAGGGGGACGGGGGCTACACCTTC	CAISEDPKGDGGYTF
17	NA	TRBJ1-3	NA	TRBV7-8	TGTGCCAGCAGCTTAGATTCGGCAGGATTACTTGGAAACACCATATATTTT	CASSLDSAGLLGNTIYF
14	NA	TRBJ2-7	NA	TRBV6-5	TGTGCCACCAAAATGAGAGGAGAACCCTACGAGCAGTACTTC	CATKMRGEPYEQYF
14	NA	TRBJ2-7	TRBD2	TRBV7-2	TGTGCCAGCAGCTCAGAAGCGGGGGGCTACGAGCAGTACTTC	CASSSEAGGYEQYF
14	NA	TRBJ1-4	TRBD1	TRBV4-3	TGCGCCAGCAGCGAACCGGGACAGGGAACAAAACTGTTTTTT	CASSEPGQGTKLFF
15	NA	TRBJ1-5	NA	TRBV28	TGTGCCAGCAGTTTAGGCACCCCTAGCAATCAGCCCCAGCATTTT	CASSLGTPSNQPQHF
13	once	TRBJ2-1	NA	TRBV2	TGTGCCAGCAGTGAAGGGGGGGACAATGAGCAGTTCTTC	CASSEGGDNEQFF
14	NA	TRBJ1-6	NA	TRBV6-6	TGTGCCAGCAGTTCCTGGACTGAGGATTCACCCCTCCACTTT	CASSSWTEDSPLHF
10	NA	TRBJ2-2	NA	TRBV2	TGTGCCAGCAGTTCTAGGGAGCTGTTTTTT	CASSSRELFF
20	few	TRBJ1-1	TRBD1	TRBV9	TGTGCCAGCAGCGTAGTGTCCCCCCGCTACGGGACAGGGGCGAACACTGAAGCTTTCTTT	CASSVVSPRYGTGANTEAFF
16	NA	TRBJ2-1	TRBD2	TRBV4-3	TGCGCCAGCAGCCAGACCCCAGCGGGGTACTACAATGAGCAGTTCTTC	CASSQTPAGYYNEQFF
18	NA	TRBJ2-1	TRBD2	TRBV2	TGTGCCAGCAGTGAACAGTTGTGGACTAGCGGGGTATACAATGAGCAGTTCTTC	CASSEQLWTSGVYNEQFF
13	NA	TRBJ1-2	NA	TRBV12-5	TGTGCTAGTGGTTGGGGCAACTCGTATGGCTACACCTTC	CASGWGNSYGYTF
14	NA	TRBJ2-4	TRBD2	TRBV5-6	TGTGCCAGCAGCCCCCCCGCGGGGGAAAACATTCAGTACTTC	CASSPPAGENIQYF
14	NA	TRBJ2-5	TRBD1	TRBV4-1	TGCGCCAGCAGCCCGGACAGGGCAAGAGAGACCCAGTACTTC	CASSPDRARETQYF
16	once	TRBJ1-2	TRBD1	TRBV7-9	TGTGCCAGCAGCTTCGCTTACGGACAGGAGGGAGATGGCTACACCTTC	CASSFAYGQEGDGYTF
14	few	TRBJ2-5	NA	TRBV7-3	TGTGCCAGCAGCATGGGGGGAAGACAAGAGACCCAGTACTTC	CASSMGGRQETQYF
17	NA	TRBJ2-1	TRBD2	TRBV10-1	TGCGCCAGCAGTGAGTCGTCTAGCGGGGAGGGACCCAATGAGCAGTTCTTC	CASSESSSGEGPNEQFF
12	NA	TRBJ1-5	NA	TRBV29-1	TGCAGCGTTGGTCAGGGTGATCAGCCCCAGCATTTT	CSVGQGDQPQHF
15	NA	TRBJ2-3	NA	TRBV19	TGTGCCAGTAGCGCCCTGACGGACTCCACAGATACGCAGTATTTT	CASSALTDSTDTQYF
14	NA	TRBJ2-5	TRBD2	TRBV29-1	TGCAGCGTTAAGCAGCGGGGAGGCCAAGAGACCCAGTACTTC	CSVKQRGGQETQYF
15	few	TRBJ2-5	NA	TRBV7-8	TGTGCCAGCAGCCCACAGGAGTTTTTGGGGGAGACCCAGTACTTC	CASSPQEFLGETQYF
19	NA	TRBJ2-5	TRBD2	TRBV7-9	TGTGCCAGCAGCCGCGAAAGATCCCTAGCGGGGGGAGATAAAGAGACCCAGTACTTC	CASSRERSLAGGDKETQYF
17	NA	TRBJ2-1	TRBD2	TRBV4-2	TGTGCCAGCAGCCCTGGACTAGCGGGGACTTCGGGGAATGAGCAGTTCTTC	CASSPGLAGTSGNEQFF
14	NA	TRBJ2-5	NA	TRBV5-1	TGCGCCAGCAGCTTGGGAGCAGGACAAGAGACCCAGTACTTC	CASSLGAGQETQYF